One sample yielded the 15 T cell receptor beta chains listed below, sequenced in a study of blood T cell repertoires in COVID-19. This table comes from immunoSEQ multiplex PCR, and its TCRdb copy is limited to in-frame clones, with some not included. The repertoire holds approximately 110,000 clones, with around 66% as singletons. The sequencing input was peripheral blood. Source of these receptors: a man older than 75 with acute or convalescent COVID-19.

The chain is built from TRBV6-5 and TRBJ1-1; 10 bases are shared with TRBD1. V lost 7 bases to trimming and J lost 5 bases; unmatched junction nucleotides: 10. The germline gives CDR1 MNHEY, CDR2 SVGAGI. The CDR3 is made up of 15 amino acids. CDR3 nucleotides: TGTGCCAGCAAAAACATCGGACAGGGGGGTACTGAAGCTTTCTTT. Translation: CASKNIGQGGTEAFF.

The rearrangement joins TRBV24-1 to TRBJ2-5, with 9 nucleotides matching TRBD1. Germline V gene lookup returns CDR1 KGHDR and CDR2 SFDVKD. V trimming: 6 bases; J trimming: 0 bases; junction bases outside the gene matches: 19. This CDR3 has 20 residues. CDR3 sequence: CATSRGWGQGKFGYQETQYF. Written as DNA, the CDR3 is TGTGCCACCAGTCGGGGGTGGGGACAGGGCAAATTTGGGTACCAAGAGACCCAGTACTTC.

The V call is TRBV9, the J call TRBJ2-1; 11 bases map to TRBD1. The length of the CDR3 is 16 residues. Looked up from germline, CDR1 is SGDLS and CDR2 is YYNGEE. Unmatched junction bases numbered 1, after V lost 2 bases and J lost 0 bases. The CDR3 DNA reads as TGTGCCAGCAGCGTTGGACAGGGGGCCTCCTACAATGAGCAGTTCTTC. It codes for CASSVGQGASYNEQFF.

V gene TRBV6-5 combines with J gene TRBJ1-1; D gene uncertain. The ends were cut back, 4 bases at V and 1 base at J, with 10 bases in the middle. The length of the CDR3 is 14 residues. The germline V gene encodes CDR1 MNHEY and CDR2 SVGAGI. Here the CDR3 DNA reads TGTGCCAGCAGTTCCGGCGGGTCGAACACTGAAGCTTTCTTT. As protein: CASSSGGSNTEAFF.

The chain is built from TRBV29-1 and TRBJ2-5; 9 nucleotides line up with TRBD1. V gave up 7 bases and J gave up 4 bases; unmatched junction bases: 4. This CDR3 contains 12 residues. Per the germline V gene, CDR1 is SQVTM and CDR2 is ANQGSEA. This CDR3 reads CSAGQGGETQYF. The CDR3 nucleotides are TGCAGCGCGGGACAGGGCGGAGAGACCCAGTACTTC.

The gene calls are TRBV14 and TRBJ1-2; 7 bases are shared with TRBD1. With V trimmed by 1 base and J by 8 bases, 4 bases remained unmatched. The CDR3 contains 13 residues. Germline values: CDR1 SGHDN, CDR2 FVKESK. In DNA form, the CDR3 reads TGTGCCAGCAGCCAAGTAGGGGGCGAAGGCTACACCTTC. This gives the protein CASSQVGGEGYTF.

The rearrangement joins TRBV5-1 to TRBJ2-3; 9 bases line up with TRBD1. The CDR3 is 15 residues long. Losses at the gene ends were 4 bases for V and 7 bases for J; bases not matched to a gene: 10. Germline V gene data show CDR1 as SGHRS and CDR2 as YFSETQ. The CDR3 loop is CASSDGTGSMNTQYF. In DNA form, the CDR3 reads TGCGCCAGCAGCGACGGGACAGGGTCTATGAATACGCAGTATTTT.

The rearrangement links TRBV24-1 to TRBJ1-2, with D possibly TRBD1 on 5 matching bases. The germline CDR1 and CDR2 sequences are KGHDR and SFDVKD. Trimming removed 4 bases from V and 3 bases from J, with 11 bases in between. This CDR3 contains 14 residues. CDR3 nucleotides: TGTGCCACCAGTGAAAGGGGCAGCGACTATGGCTACACCTTC. It codes for CATSERGSDYGYTF.

This chain connects TRBV27 to TRBJ2-1; 7 nucleotides align to TRBD2. The CDR3 is made up of 19 amino acids. V dropped 3 bases and J dropped 8; count of bases not matched to a gene: 22. Germline values: CDR1 MNHEY, CDR2 SMNVEV (reference sequence). CDR3 in amino acids: CASSFRGPWSGARHHEQFF. Here the CDR3 DNA reads TGTGCCAGCAGTTTCCGAGGCCCTTGGAGCGGGGCGAGACATCATGAGCAGTTCTTC.

V usage is TRBV5-6 and J usage is TRBJ2-1; D is undetermined. Germline V gene lookup returns CDR1 SGHDT and CDR2 YYEEEE. The CDR3 covers 14 residues. Between the trimmed V and J ends, which lost 2 bases and 0 bases, there was a span of 6 bases. CDR3 amino acids: CASSFTGSYNEQFF. CDR3 nucleotide sequence: TGTGCCAGCAGCTTTACCGGCTCCTACAATGAGCAGTTCTTC. The variable domain in full, completed from reference TRBV5-6 and TRBJ2-1, reads DAGVTQSPTHLIKTRGQQVTLRCSPKSGHDTVSWYQQALGQGPQFIFQYYEEEERQRGNFPDRFSGHQFPNYSSELNVNALLLGDSALYLCASSFTGSYNEQFFGPGTRLTVL.

The chain is built from TRBV29-1 and TRBJ1-4, with D unresolved. Trimming left V 2 bases short and J 12 bases short, with 10 bases between. Germline CDR1 is SQVTM and CDR2 is ANQGSEA. The CDR3 is made up of 11 amino acids. The CDR3 sequence is CSVEMGAQLFF. CDR3 bases: TGCAGCGTTGAAATGGGAGCACAACTGTTTTTT.

The gene calls are TRBV19 and TRBJ1-1; TRBD1 might be the D (6 bases). Trimming removed 9 bases at V and 3 bases at J, with 14 bases between. The CDR3 loop spans 13 amino acids. CDR1 is LNHDA, CDR2 SQIVND, per germline (reference sequence). CDR3 bases: TGTGCCAGCCTGGGGGCGGGGGACACTGAAGCTTTCTTT. This translates into CASLGAGDTEAFF.

The chain joins TRBV11-1 to TRBJ2-2; D is unresolved. CDR1 is SGHAT, CDR2 FQDESV, per germline (reference sequence). Trimming stripped 3 bases from V and 4 bases from J, with 9 bases between. The CDR3 runs to 14 residues. The CDR3 loop is CASSFEATTGELFF. CDR3 DNA sequence: TGTGCCAGCAGCTTTGAGGCCACCACCGGGGAGCTGTTTTTT.

The J gene is TRBJ2-3, the V gene TRBV19; 8 bases line up with TRBD2. CDR3 length: 16 residues. Germline trimming cut 1 base from V and 2 bases from J; bases unmatched to any gene: 5. From germline, CDR1 is LNHDA and CDR2 SQIVND (reference sequence). This chain's CDR3 is CASSIAAGGPTDTQYF. CDR3 nucleotides: TGTGCCAGTAGTATAGCCGCGGGGGGACCCACAGATACGCAGTATTTT.

This chain connects TRBV19 to TRBJ1-5, with D unresolved. Germline lookup yields CDR1 LNHDA and CDR2 SQIVND (reference sequence). The CDR3 consists of 15 residues. The ends were cut back, 4 bases at V and 6 bases at J, with 16 bases in the middle. This CDR3 is CASSRRAISGQPQHF. Written as DNA, the CDR3 is TGTGCCAGTAGTAGGAGGGCCATATCTGGTCAGCCCCAGCATTTT.